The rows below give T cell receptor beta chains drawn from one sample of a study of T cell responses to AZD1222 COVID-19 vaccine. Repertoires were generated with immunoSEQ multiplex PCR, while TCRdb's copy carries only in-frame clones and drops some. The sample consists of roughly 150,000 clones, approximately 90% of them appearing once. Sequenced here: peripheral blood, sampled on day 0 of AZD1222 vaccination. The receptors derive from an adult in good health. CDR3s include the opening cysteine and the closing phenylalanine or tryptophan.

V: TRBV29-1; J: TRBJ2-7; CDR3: CSVELGITSSYEQYF
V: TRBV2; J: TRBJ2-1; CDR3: CASSYRPENLVFF
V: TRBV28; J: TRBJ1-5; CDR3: CASTPIRGSGSQPQHF
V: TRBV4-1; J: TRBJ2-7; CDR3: CASSQEKGALSSYEQYF
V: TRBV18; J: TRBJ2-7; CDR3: CASSPGGPGEPYEQYF
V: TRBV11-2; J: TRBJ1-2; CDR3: CASRPDGVYGYTF
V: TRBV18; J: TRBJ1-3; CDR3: CASSPRDRAPGNTIYF
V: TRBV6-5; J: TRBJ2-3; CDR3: CASSRGQGGADTQYF
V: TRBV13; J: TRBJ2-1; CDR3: CASSFGQRDNNEQFF
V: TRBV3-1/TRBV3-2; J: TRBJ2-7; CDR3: CASSQSVGLAGLYEQYF
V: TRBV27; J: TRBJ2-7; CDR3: CASSPKGAYEQYF
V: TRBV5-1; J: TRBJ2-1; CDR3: CASSLVFTSGLYNEQFF
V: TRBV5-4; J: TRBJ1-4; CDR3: CASSSRGGRSEKLFF
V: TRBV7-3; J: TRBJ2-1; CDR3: CASSLLTSGRASGEQFF
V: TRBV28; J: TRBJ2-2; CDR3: CASSPVGEDTGELFF
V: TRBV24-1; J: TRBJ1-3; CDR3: CATSDRRDRGNTIYF
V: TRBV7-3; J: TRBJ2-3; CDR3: CASSIFQPRESPDTQYF
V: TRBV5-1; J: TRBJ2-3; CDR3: CASSLGPNKADTQYF
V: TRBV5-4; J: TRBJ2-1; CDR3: CASSREGVGSYNEQFF
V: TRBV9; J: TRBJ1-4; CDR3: CASSVGAPGVDEKLFF
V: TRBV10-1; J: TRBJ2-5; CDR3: CADQSTGPETQYF
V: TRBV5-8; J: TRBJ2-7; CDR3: CASSPRSDEQYF
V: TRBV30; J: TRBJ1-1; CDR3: CAWSVRGADTEAFF
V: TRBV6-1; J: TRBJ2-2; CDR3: CASSDITSYTPNTGELFF
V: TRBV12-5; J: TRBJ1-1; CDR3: CASGPSGTPQGEAFF
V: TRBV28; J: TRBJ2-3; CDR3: CASRASLSQYF
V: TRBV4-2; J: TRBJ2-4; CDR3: CASSQEKREGRGIQYF
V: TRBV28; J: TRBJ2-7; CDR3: CASSPSVGQGVHEQYF
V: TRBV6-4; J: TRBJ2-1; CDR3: CASSGIGGGAYNEQFF
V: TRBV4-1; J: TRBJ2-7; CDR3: CASSQGGLAYEQYF
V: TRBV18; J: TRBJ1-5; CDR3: CASSPGGTQAKSEPQHF
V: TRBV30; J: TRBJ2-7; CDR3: CAWSVGSGAPYEQYF
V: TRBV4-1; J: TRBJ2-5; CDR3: CASSQAPAEGVGTQYF
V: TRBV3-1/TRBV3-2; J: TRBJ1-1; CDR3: CASSPTGKSAEAFF
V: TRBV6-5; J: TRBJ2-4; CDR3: CASSYKFGLAKNIQYF
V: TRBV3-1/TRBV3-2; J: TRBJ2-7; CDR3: CASSQIAAEQYF
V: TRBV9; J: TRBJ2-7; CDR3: CASNRPPASSYEQYF
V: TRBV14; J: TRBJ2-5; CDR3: CASSQAIGGKTQYF
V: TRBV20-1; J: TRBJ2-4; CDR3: CSAAGAPFEYF
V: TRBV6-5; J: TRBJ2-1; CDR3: CASSYSVAGDSNEQFF
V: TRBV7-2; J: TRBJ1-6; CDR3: CASSFPAGTGDSPLHF
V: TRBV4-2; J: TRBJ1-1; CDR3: CASSPTGQRVTEAFF
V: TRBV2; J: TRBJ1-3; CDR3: CASGTSGNTIYF
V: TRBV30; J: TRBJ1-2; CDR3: CAWSHGRRGDYGYTF
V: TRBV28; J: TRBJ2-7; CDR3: CASSLLTPGAYEQYF
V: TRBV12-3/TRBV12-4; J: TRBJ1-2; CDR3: CATFYGGYTF
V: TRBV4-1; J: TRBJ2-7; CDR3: CASSQRPRDPSYEQYF
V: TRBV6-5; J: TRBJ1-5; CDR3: CASSTRPDQPQHF
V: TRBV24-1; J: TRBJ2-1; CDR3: CATSDPGLPEQFF
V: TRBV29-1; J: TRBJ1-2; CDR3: CSVVRVGGYTF
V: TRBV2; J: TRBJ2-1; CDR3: CASSETWLAEGSYNEQFF